These T cell receptor beta chains were read from a single sample in a study of blood T cell repertoires in COVID-19. Clones were sequenced by immunoSEQ multiplex PCR, and TCRdb holds only the in-frame ones, with some missing. This table has roughly 180,000 clones, 82% appearing once. The sample comprised PBMCs or T cells enriched from blood (not recorded which). Every receptor here comes from a man between 60 and 70 years old who had recovered from COVID-19. The conserved cysteine and the conserved F or W are not part of the CDR3 here. Each record gives: CDR3 length, V gene, CDR3 protein.

>10|TRBV6-5
ASSQGGYEQY
>11|TRBV25-1
ASSTGGAGKLF
>12|TRBV5-1
ASSLDRVYNEQF
>12|TRBV29-1
SVEPGTGFYGYT
>14|TRBV7-9
ASSYWGQGYSYEQY
>13|TRBV3-1/TRBV3-2
ASSQAGGIGEKLF
>13|TRBV2
ARKDTSSYNSPLH
>12|TRBV5-1
ASSGTGGNYGYT
>11|TRBV7-8
ASSLTTSSEQF
>13|TRBV7-6
ASSPTGGSDSPLH
>15|TRBV7-2
ASTLDGTSGATDTQY
>12|TRBV28
ASSGQGGYQPQH
>11|TRBV28
ASLPGSNYGYT
>14|TRBV9
ASSVVTGSSYNEQF
>11|TRBV2
ASSANLDQPQH
>13|TRBV28
ATFPLAGANDEQF
>16|TRBV28
ASSSIWDTILAKNIQY
>15|TRBV27
ASSPTWDSTGNQPQH
>13|TRBV11-1
ASSLGQGYDTEAF
>14|TRBV13
ASSPQGESNTGELF
>11|TRBV2
ASDRARGQPQH
>13|TRBV2
ASSGTSGRRDEQY
>15|TRBV5-4
ASSPGRASGRAETQY
>13|TRBV24-1
ATSYGTGDADTQY
>12|TRBV5-6
ASSSLAGQETQY
>11|TRBV15
ATSKDRNYGYT
>15|TRBV13
ASSLGLWEGGTYEQY
>11|TRBV6-5
ASSYRVTGGAF
>14|TRBV28
ASSLTVPGGVDTIY
>11|TRBV12-3/TRBV12-4
ASRPGLQETQY
>13|TRBV4-1
ASSHFGGGTGELF
>10|TRBV29-1
SAISQGYEQY
>11|TRBV29-1
SVRTGGNSPLH
>16|TRBV11-2
ASSLVLAGGGNTGELF
>11|TRBV5-1
ASSSDTVSPLH
>14|TRBV7-8
ASSFGQSGGSYEQY
>13|TRBV13
ASSLQGLQSYEQY
>15|TRBV7-8
ASSFYKSGGRETEAF
>12|TRBV5-4
ASSAGGLQETQY
>14|TRBV12-1
ASSLATGGITDTQY
>13|TRBV5-1
ASRPTGTSSYEQY
>13|TRBV19
ASSIDAGAPYEQY
>12|TRBV13
ASSLTEGVSEAF
>14|TRBV9
ASSVLAGAEYNEQF
>14|TRBV9
ASSVLPLAPIVDQY
>11|TRBV15
ATSRRDAGEQY
>10|TRBV30
AWREGGDTIY
>13|TRBV18
ASSPSRARGTEAF
>13|TRBV7-9
ASSPGVGSGYEQY
>14|TRBV18
ASSSQPGTGVEKLF
>15|TRBV5-1
ASSLEASGGARNEQF
>12|TRBV7-9
ASSLGVPSGEQY
>12|TRBV7-9
ASSLGLAANEQF
>12|TRBV5-1
ASSWDRGGDEQY
>12|TRBV2
ASSEGGNGYEQY
>14|TRBV4-2
ASSQDGLEVGTEAF
>13|TRBV5-6
ASSLELAGAYEQY